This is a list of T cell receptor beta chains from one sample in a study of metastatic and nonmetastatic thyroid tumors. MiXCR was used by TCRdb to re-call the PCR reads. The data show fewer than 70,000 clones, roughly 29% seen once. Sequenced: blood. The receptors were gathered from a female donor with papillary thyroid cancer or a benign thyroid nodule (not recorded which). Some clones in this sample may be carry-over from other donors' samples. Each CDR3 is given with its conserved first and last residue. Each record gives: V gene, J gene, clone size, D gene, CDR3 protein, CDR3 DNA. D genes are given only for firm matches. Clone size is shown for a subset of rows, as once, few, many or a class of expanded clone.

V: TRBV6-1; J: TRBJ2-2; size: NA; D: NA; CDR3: CASSDGAAGTGELFF; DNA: TGTGCCAGCAGTGATGGGGCGGCCGGGACCGGGGAGCTGTTTTTT
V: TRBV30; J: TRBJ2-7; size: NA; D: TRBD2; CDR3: CAWRWGVAGPGYYEQYF; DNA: TGTGCCTGGAGATGGGGGGTAGCGGGACCAGGATACTACGAGCAGTACTTC
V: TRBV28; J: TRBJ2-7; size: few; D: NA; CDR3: CASSSGTYEQYF; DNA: TGTGCCAGCAGTTCAGGGACCTACGAGCAGTACTTC
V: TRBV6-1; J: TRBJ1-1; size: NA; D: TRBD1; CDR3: CASSQGTGYDTEAFF; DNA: TGTGCCAGCAGTCAAGGGACAGGGTATGACACTGAAGCTTTCTTT
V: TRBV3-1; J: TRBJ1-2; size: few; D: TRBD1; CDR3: CASSHYPGQGDYGYTF; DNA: TGTGCCAGCAGCCATTATCCGGGACAGGGGGACTATGGCTACACCTTC
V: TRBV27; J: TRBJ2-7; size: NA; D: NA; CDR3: CASSFGGGREQYF; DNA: TGTGCCAGCAGTTTTGGTGGGGGCAGAGAGCAGTACTTC
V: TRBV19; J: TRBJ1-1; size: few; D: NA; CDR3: CASSPGPVVEAFF; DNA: TGTGCCAGTAGTCCGGGACCCGTCGTGGAAGCTTTCTTT
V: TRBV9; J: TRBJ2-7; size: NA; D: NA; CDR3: CASSVGRGSEQYF; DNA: TGTGCCAGCAGCGTAGGGAGGGGTAGCGAGCAGTACTTC
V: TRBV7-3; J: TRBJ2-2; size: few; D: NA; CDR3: CASSQASGELFF; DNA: TGTGCCAGCAGCCAAGCATCCGGGGAGCTGTTTTTT
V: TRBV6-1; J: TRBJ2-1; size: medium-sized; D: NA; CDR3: CASRHWDEQFF; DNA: TGTGCCAGTCGCCATTGGGATGAGCAGTTCTTC
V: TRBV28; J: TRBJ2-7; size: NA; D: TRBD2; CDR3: CASSLLLGLAREGYEQYF; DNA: TGTGCCAGCAGTTTATTACTGGGACTAGCAAGAGAGGGCTACGAGCAGTACTTC
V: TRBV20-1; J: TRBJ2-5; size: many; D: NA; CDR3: CSARQYQETQYF; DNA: TGCAGTGCTAGACAGTACCAAGAGACCCAGTACTTC
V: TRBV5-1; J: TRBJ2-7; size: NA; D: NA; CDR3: CASSPRDIDYEQYF; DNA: TGCGCCAGCAGCCCCCGGGACATTGACTACGAGCAGTACTTC
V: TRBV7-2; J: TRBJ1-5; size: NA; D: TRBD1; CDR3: CASSLATGHDQPQHF; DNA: TGTGCCAGCAGCTTAGCGACAGGGCATGATCAGCCCCAGCATTTT
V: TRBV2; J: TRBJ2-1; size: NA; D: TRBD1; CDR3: CASSEGIRQGAFF; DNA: TGTGCCAGCAGTGAGGGCATTAGACAGGGGGCATTCTTC
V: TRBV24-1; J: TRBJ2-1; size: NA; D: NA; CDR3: CATSGRGPHSYNEQFF; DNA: TGTGCCACCAGTGGCAGGGGACCTCACTCCTACAATGAGCAGTTCTTC
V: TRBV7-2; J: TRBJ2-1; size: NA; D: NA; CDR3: CASSIQSSYNEQFF; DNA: TGTGCCAGCAGCATACAAAGCTCCTACAATGAGCAGTTCTTC
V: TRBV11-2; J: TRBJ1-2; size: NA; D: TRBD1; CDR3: CASSPGQGGYGYTF; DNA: TGTGCCAGCAGCCCCGGACAGGGGGGATACGGCTACACCTTC
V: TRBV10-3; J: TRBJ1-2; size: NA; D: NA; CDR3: CAISENRGTNYGYTF; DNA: TGTGCCATCAGTGAAAATCGGGGGACTAACTATGGCTACACCTTC
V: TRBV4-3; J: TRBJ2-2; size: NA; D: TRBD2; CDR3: CASSQDRPSGGVVGELFF; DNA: TGCGCCAGCAGCCAAGATCGCCCTAGCGGGGGGGTCGTCGGGGAGCTGTTTTTT
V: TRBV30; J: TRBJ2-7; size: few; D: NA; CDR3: CAWSGGREQYF; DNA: TGTGCCTGGAGTGGGGGGAGAGAGCAGTACTTC
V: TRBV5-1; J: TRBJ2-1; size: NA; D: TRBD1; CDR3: CASSSTGANEQFF; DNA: TGCGCCAGCAGCTCGACAGGGGCCAATGAGCAGTTCTTC
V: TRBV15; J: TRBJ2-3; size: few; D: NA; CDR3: CATSRRERSDTQYF; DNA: TGTGCCACCAGCAGACGGGAACGGTCAGATACGCAGTATTTT
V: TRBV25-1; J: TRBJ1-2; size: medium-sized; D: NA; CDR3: CASREGTYGYTF; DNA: TGTGCCAGCAGGGAGGGTACCTATGGCTACACCTTC
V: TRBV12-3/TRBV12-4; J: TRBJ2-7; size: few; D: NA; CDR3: CASSTSAGVEQCF; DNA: TGTGCCAGCAGTACCAGCGCAGGGGTTGAGCAGTGCTTC
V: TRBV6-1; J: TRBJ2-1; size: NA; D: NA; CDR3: CASSEAPGTYNEQFF; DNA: TGTGCCAGCAGTGAAGCACCAGGGACCTACAATGAGCAGTTCTTC
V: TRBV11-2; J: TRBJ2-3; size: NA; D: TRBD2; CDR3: CASSLVASGSGTQYF; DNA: TGTGCCAGCAGCTTAGTTGCTAGCGGGAGCGGTACGCAGTATTTT
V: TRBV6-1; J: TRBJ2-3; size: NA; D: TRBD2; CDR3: CASSPTSGVSDTQYF; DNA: TGTGCCAGCAGTCCCACTAGCGGGGTCTCAGATACGCAGTATTTT